The entry that follows covers one T cell receptor beta chain sequence. Regarding time point: pretreatment peripheral blood. CDR1 is GTSNPN, CDR2 SVGIG, per germline (reference sequence). This CDR3 contains 15 residues. V lost 2 bases and J lost 8, with 21 bases in between. These data come from a study of PD-L1 blockade in urothelial cancer. The repertoire was sequenced with immunoSEQ multiplex PCR; TCRdb's copy has only in-frame clones and lacks some. The sample holds 68,000 or so clones, 81% seen once. This specimen consisted of PBMCs, obtained around atezolizumab (anti-PD-L1) treatment. The TCR comes from a man aged 65-85 years with urothelial cancer. This chain connects TRBV30 to TRBJ1-1; D uncertain. The CDR3 nucleotides read TGTGCCTGGAGTCCGCTCTCGGGGTTTGAAGGGGAAGCTTTCTTT. This sequence encodes CAWSPLSGFEGEAFF.